The 8 T cell receptor beta chains reported below all come from one sample, sequenced in a study of sequential checkpoint blockade in melanoma. The data were produced by immunoSEQ multiplex PCR, yet TCRdb's version contains in-frame clones alone and is incomplete. The top ten clones hold over 25% of a sample with roughly 5,200 clones, 70% to 85% of them seen once. Treatment described: randomized to nivolumab then ipilimumab (arm A) or the reverse (arm B). Specimen: CD8+ T cells sorted from blood (inferred from file names), collected from a patient given nivolumab and ipilimumab in sequence. These receptors were obtained from a human donor with melanoma.

The gene calls are TRBV28 and TRBJ2-1, with 7 bases matching TRBD1. CDR3 length equals 16 residues. The germline V gene encodes CDR1 MDHEN and CDR2 SYDVKM. J gave up 0 bases and V 5 bases, and 7 bases lay outside the gene matches. Here the CDR3 reads CASSQTGISSYNEQFF. In nucleotides, the CDR3 is TGTGCCAGCAGTCAGACAGGGATAAGCTCCTACAATGAGCAGTTCTTC.

For this clone: A read error may produce the germline difference seen at one junction end. This chain uses TRBV11-2 with TRBJ2-1; the match to TRBD2 covers 9 bases. The germline gives CDR1 SGHAT, CDR2 FQNNGV. The CDR3 consists of 17 residues. The CDR3 sequence is CASSLAGAYSSYNEQFF. CDR3 coding DNA: TGTGCCAGCAGTTTAGCGGGAGCCTACAGCTCCTACAATGAGCAGTTCTTC.

The J gene is TRBJ2-7, the V gene TRBV27, with 14 nucleotides matching TRBD2. The germline V gene has CDR1 MNHEY and CDR2 SMNVEV (reference sequence). Germline trimming cut 0 bases from V and 12 bases from J; bases unmatched to any gene: 4. CDR3 length: 14 amino acids. The CDR3 reads CASSLSGTSGGLYF. The CDR3 DNA follows: TGTGCCAGCAGTTTATCCGGGACTAGCGGGGGACTGTACTTC.

This clone was detected only once. In nucleotides, the CDR3 is TGTGCCAGCAGTGAACGGGACAGCGCTTTTGCCTACGAGCAGTACTTC. Protein product: CASSERDSAFAYEQYF. The chain links TRBV6-1 to TRBJ2-7; 7 bases agree with TRBD1. The CDR3 consists of 16 residues. The germline gives CDR1 MNHNS, CDR2 SASEGT. V lost 2 bases to trimming and J lost 2 bases; unmatched junction nucleotides: 9.

This clone has only one observation. The chain employs TRBV7-6 and TRBJ2-1; a weak D match, TRBD2 (5 bases). The length of the CDR3 is 13 residues. Germline lookup yields CDR1 SGHVS and CDR2 FNYEAQ. Trimming cost V 5 bases and J 8 bases, with 13 bases left between them. The CDR3 here is CASSPGIAYEQFF. The DNA of the CDR3 is TGTGCCAGCAGCCCCGGGATAGCCTATGAGCAGTTCTTC.

CDR3 sequence (DNA): TGTGCCAGCAGTCCTAAGACTAGTCAGTACGAGCAGTACTTC. Its protein is CASSPKTSQYEQYF. The chain couples TRBV6-1 to TRBJ2-7, with D perhaps matching TRBD2 (6 bases). V lost 5 bases, J lost 4 bases, and 15 bases lay in between. The CDR3 extends over 14 amino acids. From germline, CDR1 is MNHNS and CDR2 SASEGT.

The V gene is TRBV28, the J gene TRBJ2-7, with 10 bases matching TRBD1. Trimming cost V 2 bases and J 2 bases; bases outside gene matches: 6. From germline, CDR1 is MDHEN and CDR2 SYDVKM. CDR3 size: 16 residues. The CDR3 DNA sequence: TGTGCCAGCAGTTTACTCGCAGGGACAGGGGCCTACGAGCAGTACTTC. This gives the protein CASSLLAGTGAYEQYF.

The gene calls are TRBV7-3 and TRBJ2-5; no firm D call. The germline gives CDR1 SGHTA, CDR2 FQGTGA. CDR3 length: 13 residues. Trimming removed 5 bases from V and 2 bases from J, with 9 bases in between. This CDR3 reads CASSPRPQETQYF. The CDR3 DNA sequence: TGTGCCAGCAGCCCTAGGCCTCAAGAGACCCAGTACTTC.